This TCR beta chain came from a study of glioma-infiltrating T cells after dendritic cell vaccination. Looking at the study overall: Three intradermal dendritic cell vaccine injections were given every two weeks.

Specified time point: after dendritic cell vaccination, including at tumor progression/relapse. V shed 5 bases and J 6 bases; nucleotides not matched to a gene: 4. Germline CDR1 SGHTA, CDR2 FQGNSA. The CDR3 runs to 13 residues. The PCR used 60 V beta and 13 J beta primers. The data were produced by immunoSEQ multiplex PCR, yet TCRdb's version contains in-frame clones alone and is incomplete. The table has approximately 99,000 clones, 75% to 90% seen once. This clonotype was sampled from a human donor with glioblastoma. The sequences come from blood, collected after dendritic cell vaccination. The rearrangement links TRBV7-2 to TRBJ2-3; 8 bases match TRBD1. CDR3 in amino acids: CASSVNRGDTQYF. CDR3 bases: TGTGCCAGCAGCGTCAACAGGGGGGATACGCAGTATTTT. Drawing the rest from reference TRBV7-2 and TRBJ2-3, the complete variable domain is GAGVSQSPSNKVTEKGKDVELRCDPISGHTALYWYRQSLGQGLEFLIYFQGNSAPDKSGLPSDRFSAERTGGSVSTLTIQRTQQEDSAVYLCASSVNRGDTQYFGPGTRLTVL.